The 6 T cell receptor beta chains reported below all come from one sample, sequenced in a study of blood T cell repertoires in COVID-19. The assay was immunoSEQ multiplex PCR, and TCRdb's table has in-frame clones only and misses some. The repertoire holds fewer than 350,000 clones, 85% seen once, with about 2% in the top ten. Sequencing input: PBMCs or T cells enriched from blood (not recorded which). All receptors derive from a woman in her twenties or thirties who had been exposed to COVID-19.

J is TRBJ1-4 and V is TRBV7-9; 9 bases are a match to TRBD1. The CDR3 covers 18 residues. Germline CDR1 SEHNR, CDR2 FQNEAQ (reference sequence). V was clipped by 5 bases and J by 6 bases; unmatched bases: 16. The CDR3 sequence: CASSTIGTGKGSYEKLFF. The CDR3 bases are TGTGCCAGCAGCACCATTGGGACAGGGAAGGGATCGTATGAAAAACTGTTTTTT. The full variable domain, its missing parts supplied by reference TRBV7-9 and TRBJ1-4, is DTGVSQNPRHKITKRGQNVTFRCDPISEHNRLYWYRQTLGQGPEFLTYFQNEAQLEKSRLLSDRFSAERPKGSFSTLEIQRTEQGDSAMYLCASSTIGTGKGSYEKLFFGSGTQLSVL.

The chain has TRBV24-1 and TRBJ1-2, with 7 nucleotides matching TRBD1. Trimming cost V 2 bases and J 9 bases; bases outside gene matches: 11. This CDR3 region has 15 residues. Germline V CDR1 and CDR2: KGHDR, SFDVKD. The CDR3 coding sequence is TGTGCCACCAGTGATTCCGGGACAGTCTTTAGGAGCTACACCTTC. Translation: CATSDSGTVFRSYTF.

CDR3 residues: CASSQESGRVFQPQHF. The CDR3, as DNA: TGCGCCAGCAGCCAAGAATCGGGCAGGGTTTTTCAGCCCCAGCATTTT. V and J are TRBV4-3 and TRBJ1-5; D may be TRBD1 (5 bases). The CDR3 consists of 16 residues. The V end was cut by 0 bases, the J end by 6 bases, with 15 bases between. Germline V gene lookup returns CDR1 LGHNA and CDR2 YSLEER.

V is TRBV7-2 and J is TRBJ2-7; 7 bases align to TRBD2. Germline CDR1 SGHTA, CDR2 FQGNSA. This CDR3 has 15 amino acids. With 1 base clipped from V and 6 bases from J, the junction kept 9 bases outside the gene matches. CDR3 protein: CASSLGGGGLTEQYF. The CDR3 region has the DNA TGTGCCAGCAGCTTAGGAGGCGGGGGACTTACCGAGCAGTACTTC.

The rearrangement joins TRBV18 to TRBJ1-1; D is unresolved. This CDR3 region has 13 residues. V gave up 5 bases and J gave up 2 bases, with 9 bases separating them. The germline gives CDR1 KGHSH, CDR2 LQKENI. Here the CDR3 reads CASSSEPNTEAFF. The CDR3 region has the DNA TGTGCCAGCTCATCTGAGCCCAACACTGAAGCTTTCTTT.

The V gene is TRBV18, the J gene TRBJ2-4, with D possibly matching TRBD1 (6 bases). Per germline, CDR1 KGHSH and CDR2 LQKENI. The CDR3 loop spans 16 amino acids. V lost 2 bases, J lost 0 bases, and 11 bases lay in between. CDR3 region: CASSPRQETAKNIQYF. The CDR3 DNA follows: TGTGCCAGCTCACCAAGACAGGAAACAGCCAAAAACATTCAGTACTTC.